These 23 T cell receptor beta chains were sequenced from one sample in a study of cytomegalovirus exposure and HLA in healthy donors. The PCR ran on 60 Vbeta and 13 Jbeta primers. TCRdb keeps only in-frame clones here, not all; method: immunoSEQ multiplex PCR. The sample includes 75,000 to 90,000 clones, over 60% of them seen just once. The material sequenced was PBMCs. The receptors were gathered from a man in his forties in good health and CMV-seronegative.

This rearrangement joins TRBV6-5 to TRBJ2-3; D gene unclear. The CDR3 runs 11 residues. Germline-derived CDR1 and CDR2 are MNHEY and SVGAGI. The V and J ends lost 10 bases and 1 base respectively, with 6 bases between them. CDR3 bases: TGTGCCACCCATCGCACAGATACGCAGTATTTT. It yields the protein CATHRTDTQYF.

The chain recombines TRBV13 with TRBJ2-5; D may be TRBD2 (5 bases). V was pared by 5 bases and J by 11 bases, with 18 bases between. Germline V CDR1 and CDR2: PRHDT, FYEKMQ (reference sequence). This CDR3 spans 13 amino acids. The CDR3 reads CASSRTDSHEQYF. In DNA form, the CDR3 reads TGTGCCAGCAGCCGAACGGACTCTCATGAGCAGTACTTC.

This chain connects TRBV19 to TRBJ2-7; 9 nucleotides match TRBD1. The CDR3 runs 15 residues. The V gene end was trimmed by 3 bases and the J gene end by 6 bases; junction bases not matched to a gene: 9. Germline CDR1 reads LNHDA; CDR2 reads SQIVND (reference sequence). CDR3 loop: CASSISGTGITEQYF. The CDR3, as DNA: TGTGCCAGTAGTATTAGTGGGACAGGGATAACCGAGCAGTACTTC. Full variable domain (missing parts from reference TRBV19 and TRBJ2-7): DGGITQSPKYLFRKEGQNVTLSCEQNLNHDAMYWYRQDPGQGLRLIYYSQIVNDFQKGDIAEGYSVSREKKESFPLTVTSAQKNPTAFYLCASSISGTGITEQYFGPGTRLTVT.

The V gene is TRBV15, the J gene TRBJ2-3; no reliable D call. Germline assignment: CDR1 LNHNV and CDR2 YYDKDF (reference sequence). Trimming took 0 bases from V and 0 from J, leaving 10 bases between them. The length of the CDR3 is 16 residues. CDR3 DNA: TGTGCCACCAGCAGAGATCTCCTTAGTAGCACAGATACGCAGTATTTT. The encoded protein is CATSRDLLSSTDTQYF.

This clone was found a few times. The CDR3 loop reads CSFGGGRELTDTQYF. In nucleotides, the CDR3 is TGCAGCTTTGGAGGCGGGAGGGAGCTCACAGATACGCAGTATTTT. The chain uses TRBV29-1 and TRBJ2-3; 9 positions agree with TRBD2. Germline loops: CDR1 SQVTM, CDR2 ANQGSEA. The ends lost 8 bases at V and 2 bases at J; junction bases unmatched: 11. CDR3 length: 15 residues.

The rearrangement joins TRBV6-1 to TRBJ2-7; D gene ambiguous. This CDR3 is 14 amino acids long. The V end was cut by 7 bases, the J end by 0 bases, with 13 bases between. Germline CDR1 MNHNS, CDR2 SASEGT. The CDR3 sequence: CASTATPSSYEQYF. CDR3 sequence (DNA): TGTGCCAGCACTGCGACACCCAGCTCCTACGAGCAGTACTTC.

The chain couples TRBV5-4 to TRBJ1-3, with TRBD1 identical over 12 bases. Germline V lookup: CDR1 SGHNT, CDR2 YYREEE (reference sequence). The CDR3 has 15 amino acids. V lost 4 bases and J lost 4; bases outside the gene matches: 3. CDR3 sequence (DNA): TGTGCCAGCAGCGGGGACAGGGGGCCGGGAAACACCATATATTTT. Protein product: CASSGDRGPGNTIYF.

CDR3 in amino acids: CSVRGGETQYF. In DNA, the CDR3 is TGCAGCGTGCGGGGGGGAGAGACCCAGTACTTC. The chain is built from TRBV29-1 and TRBJ2-5, with TRBD2 identical over 9 bases. The V gene's germline CDR1 is SQVTM and CDR2 ANQGSEA. This CDR3 contains 11 residues. The junction had 0 bases not matched to a gene; V was cut back by 6 bases and J by 4 bases.

This clone was counted once. V usage is TRBV7-5 and J usage is TRBJ2-5; TRBD2 is the table's D call, not checked against the DNA. TRBV7-5 is assigned pseudogene status. The CDR3 is made up of 15 amino acids. The CDR3 nucleotides read TGTGCCAGAAGCTTAGAACTAGCGGGAGTGGAGACCCAGTACTTC. Translated, it gives CARSLELAGVETQYF.

This chain uses TRBV6-5 with TRBJ1-2, with D perhaps TRBD1 (6 bases). Germline lookup yields CDR1 MNHEY and CDR2 SVGAGI. V gave up 6 bases and J gave up 3 bases, with 11 bases separating them. The CDR3 runs to 13 residues. The CDR3: CASRRSGDYGYTF. CDR3 DNA sequence: TGTGCCAGCAGAAGATCAGGGGACTATGGCTACACCTTC.

This chain connects TRBV7-2 to TRBJ2-1, with 8 bases matching TRBD2. The J segment lost 0 bases and the V segment lost 0 bases, leaving 7 bases of the junction unmatched. The germline gives CDR1 SGHTA, CDR2 FQGNSA. CDR3 length: 18 amino acids. CDR3 sequence: CASSLAGSGASSYNEQFF. The CDR3 DNA reads TGTGCCAGCAGCTTAGCGGGTAGCGGGGCCAGCTCCTACAATGAGCAGTTCTTC.

This clone was seen only a few times. The DNA of the CDR3 is TGTGCCAGCAGTGTCACGATGGAGTCAGGAGGCCCCCACACCGGGGAGCTGTTTTTT. It encodes CASSVTMESGGPHTGELFF. V and J are TRBV9 and TRBJ2-2; weak D call: TRBD2 (5 bases). The CDR3 length is 19 residues. Germline V gives CDR1 SGDLS, CDR2 YYNGEE. V was clipped by 5 bases and J by 3 bases, with 26 bases between them.

This clone was picked up one time. V and J are TRBV25-1 and TRBJ2-1; D is perhaps TRBD2 (6 bases). CDR3 size: 14 residues. V was cut by 4 bases and J by 6 bases, with 13 bases left in between. Germline V gene data show CDR1 as MGHDK and CDR2 as SYGVNS. As DNA, the CDR3 is TGTGCCAGCAGTGGAGGGAGGTTCGGCAATGAGCAGTTCTTC. Protein product: CASSGGRFGNEQFF.

This chain links TRBV29-1 with TRBJ2-3; D remains unclear. Trimming took off 0 bases at V and 6 bases at J, with 25 bases between the two ends. Germline-derived CDR1 and CDR2 are SQVTM and ANQGSEA. This CDR3 has 18 residues. CDR3 sequence reads: CSVEDAFDKEIRVDTQYF. The CDR3 region has the DNA TGCAGCGTTGAAGATGCGTTTGATAAGGAGATTCGGGTGGATACGCAGTATTTT.

This clone is labeled medium-sized (0.01 to 0.1%). The chain links TRBV10-3 to TRBJ2-1; 8 nucleotides agree with TRBD1. Germline trimming cut 5 bases from V and 5 bases from J; bases unmatched to any gene: 8. There are 15 residues in the CDR3. Looked up from germline, CDR1 is ENHRY and CDR2 is SYGVKD. The CDR3 DNA reads TGTGCCATCAGTAATGACAGGGGCGGCAACAATGAGCAGTTCTTC. This codes for CAISNDRGGNNEQFF.

The V gene is TRBV19, the J gene TRBJ2-2, with D possibly being TRBD2 (5 bases). CDR3 length equals 14 residues. V lost 0 bases to trimming and J lost 4 bases, with 6 bases between them. The germline gives CDR1 LNHDA, CDR2 SQIVND (reference sequence). The CDR3 region is CASSIDRGTGELFF. The CDR3 nucleotides read TGTGCCAGTAGTATAGATCGGGGCACCGGGGAGCTGTTTTTT.

The gene calls are TRBV30 and TRBJ2-2; a possible D gene is TRBD1 (6 bases). There are 11 residues in the CDR3. With 5 bases removed from V and 6 bases from J, the gap between germline ends came to 7 bases. CDR1 is GTSNPN and CDR2 is SVGIG in the germline V gene (reference sequence). CDR3 amino acids: CAWYRAGELFF. The CDR3 region has the DNA TGTGCCTGGTACAGGGCCGGGGAGCTGTTTTTT.

The chain joins TRBV28 to TRBJ2-5, with D maybe TRBD2 (6 bases). V was trimmed by 3 bases and J by 0 bases, leaving 11 bases between them. This CDR3 is 15 amino acids long. Germline CDR1 and CDR2: MDHEN and SYDVKM. The CDR3 bases are TGTGCCAGCAGTTTCGGTCGGGGGTACCAAGAGACCCAGTACTTC. It yields the protein CASSFGRGYQETQYF.

The rearrangement joins TRBV6-5 to TRBJ1-2, with 7 bases aligning to TRBD1. Trimming took 2 bases from V and 7 from J; bases not matched to a gene: 4. The CDR3 has 13 residues. Germline CDR1 reads MNHEY; CDR2 reads SVGAGI. The CDR3 region has the DNA TGTGCCAGCAGTTACGAGGGGGCGAGTGGCTACACCTTC. It specifies CASSYEGASGYTF.

The chain has TRBV18 and TRBJ2-6, with 8 positions matching TRBD1. CDR1 is KGHSH and CDR2 is LQKENI in the germline V gene. With 8 bases clipped from V and 0 bases from J, the junction kept 24 bases outside the gene matches. CDR3 length: 22 amino acids. The CDR3 loop is CASITGHGTDREPRSGANVLTF. The CDR3 DNA reads TGTGCCAGCATCACCGGCCACGGCACGGACAGGGAACCCCGCTCTGGGGCCAACGTCCTGACTTTC. Complete variable domain (other parts from reference TRBV18 and TRBJ2-6): NAGVMQNPRHLVRRRGQEARLRCSPMKGHSHVYWYRQLPEEGLKFMVYLQKENIIDESGMPKERFSAEFPKEGPSILRIQQVVRGDSAAYFCASITGHGTDREPRSGANVLTFGAGSRLTVL.

The DNA for the CDR3 is TGCGCCAGCAGCGGTAGACTAGCGGGGAACACCGGGGAGCTGTTTTTT. Encoded protein: CASSGRLAGNTGELFF. This sequence joins TRBV4-3 and TRBJ2-2, with 10 bases matching TRBD2. The CDR3 is made up of 16 amino acids. The germline V gene has CDR1 LGHNA and CDR2 YSLEER. V shed 5 bases, J shed 1 base, and the junction held 4 bases outside the gene matches.

The rearrangement links TRBV21-1 to TRBJ1-5; the tabulated D call, TRBD1, remains unverified against the DNA. TRBV21-1 is reported as a pseudogene. The CDR3 length is 16 residues. The CDR3 sequence: CASSRDRGTSNQPQHF. The DNA for the CDR3 is TGTGCCAGCAGCAGGGACAGGGGGACCAGCAATCAGCCCCAGCATTTT.

The chain couples TRBV5-4 to TRBJ1-2; 7 nucleotides line up with TRBD1. This CDR3 spans 14 amino acids. Per the germline V gene, CDR1 is SGHNT and CDR2 is YYREEE (reference sequence). Trimming took 4 bases from V and 2 from J; bases not matched to a gene: 5. As DNA, the CDR3 is TGTGCCAGCAGCCCTAAACAGGGGAACTATGGCTACACCTTC. Its protein product is CASSPKQGNYGYTF.